Listed below are T cell receptor beta chains from one sample, sequenced in a study of blood T cell repertoires in COVID-19. Produced via immunoSEQ multiplex PCR; TCRdb's table is partial and in-frame only. The sample comprises 250,000 or so clones, 85% to 90% of which are singletons, and 2% to 3% rests with the top ten. Sequences were obtained from peripheral blood. All receptors come from a man aged 25 to 40 with COVID-19, enrolled during active disease. Each CDR3 is given with its conserved first and last residue. The order of the fields is clone size, J gene, D gene, V gene, CDR3 DNA, CDR3 protein. The D gene is left open where the match is weak. The size field is filled for only some rows; it gives once, few, many or a size class.

size: few
J: TRBJ1-1
D: NA
V: TRBV12-5
DNA: TGTGCTAGTGGTCACAGCCGTCTTAGAGTGGAAGCTTTCTTT
CDR3: CASGHSRLRVEAFF

size: NA
J: TRBJ2-1
D: NA
V: TRBV2
DNA: TGTGCCAGCAGTGAAGCGCTTGGGCTCGATGAGCAGTTCTTC
CDR3: CASSEALGLDEQFF

size: NA
J: TRBJ2-7
D: NA
V: TRBV6-2/TRBV6-3
DNA: TGTGCCAGCAGTTACGGGGGGATCTACGAGCAGTACTTC
CDR3: CASSYGGIYEQYF

size: NA
J: TRBJ2-2
D: NA
V: TRBV11-1
DNA: TGTGCCAGCAGCTCCAGGGGCGCCGGGGAGCTGTTTTTT
CDR3: CASSSRGAGELFF

size: NA
J: TRBJ2-5
D: TRBD1
V: TRBV3-1/TRBV3-2
DNA: TGTGCCAGCAGCCAAAATCCCGCAGGGGGCCAGGAGACCCAGTACTTC
CDR3: CASSQNPAGGQETQYF

size: NA
J: TRBJ2-7
D: TRBD2
V: TRBV7-2
DNA: TGTGCCAGCACACGTATGGGTTGGGGTAGCGGGGTAACAGGGGAGCAGTACTTC
CDR3: CASTRMGWGSGVTGEQYF

size: once
J: TRBJ2-7
D: TRBD1
V: TRBV5-4
DNA: TGTGCCAGCAGCCCACCCAGGACAGGGGACTCCTACGAGCAGTACTTC
CDR3: CASSPPRTGDSYEQYF

size: NA
J: TRBJ2-4
D: TRBD2
V: TRBV7-8
DNA: TGTGCCAGCAGCCCCTTTAGGGGGGGACTAGCGGGAGCGTCAGACATTCAGTACTTC
CDR3: CASSPFRGGLAGASDIQYF

size: NA
J: TRBJ2-7
D: TRBD2
V: TRBV14
DNA: TGTGCCAGCAGCCAAGATCCTAGCGGGAGGACTTTCTACGAGCAGTACTTC
CDR3: CASSQDPSGRTFYEQYF

size: NA
J: TRBJ2-7
D: NA
V: TRBV28
DNA: TGTGCCAGCAGTCTGGGCTTGGCCACCATAAGCTCCTACGAGCAGTACTTC
CDR3: CASSLGLATISSYEQYF

size: NA
J: TRBJ1-5
D: NA
V: TRBV5-1
DNA: TGCGCCAGCAGCTTGGAGGGGATGGGACAGCCCCAGCATTTT
CDR3: CASSLEGMGQPQHF

size: NA
J: TRBJ1-2
D: NA
V: TRBV19
DNA: TGTGCCAGTAGTCCCAACCCAACAGCTAACTATGGCTACACCTTC
CDR3: CASSPNPTANYGYTF

size: NA
J: TRBJ1-1
D: NA
V: TRBV30
DNA: TGTGCCTGGAGTAGGCAGGGGAACACTGAAGCTTTCTTT
CDR3: CAWSRQGNTEAFF

size: NA
J: TRBJ2-1
D: TRBD2
V: TRBV3-1/TRBV3-2
DNA: TGTGCCAGCAGGCGGAGCGGGGACTACAATGAGCAGTTCTTC
CDR3: CASRRSGDYNEQFF

size: NA
J: TRBJ2-3
D: NA
V: TRBV5-1
DNA: TGCGCCAGCAGTCTGGGGGGACCGGAGGATACGCAGTATTTT
CDR3: CASSLGGPEDTQYF

size: NA
J: TRBJ2-1
D: TRBD1
V: TRBV18
DNA: TGTGCCAGCTCAGAATACAGGGGCGATGAGCAGTTCTTC
CDR3: CASSEYRGDEQFF

size: NA
J: TRBJ1-2
D: TRBD1
V: TRBV12-5
DNA: TGTGCTAGTGGTATGGGACAGAGCCCACCGCCCAACACCTTC
CDR3: CASGMGQSPPPNTF

size: NA
J: TRBJ2-3
D: TRBD2
V: TRBV9
DNA: TGTGCCAGCAGCGTAGGAATAGCGGGGAGCACAGATACGCAGTATTTT
CDR3: CASSVGIAGSTDTQYF

size: NA
J: TRBJ2-3
D: NA
V: TRBV3-1/TRBV3-2
DNA: TGTGCCAGCAGCCCAGGGGCGGGAGCCTGGACAGATACGCAGTATTTT
CDR3: CASSPGAGAWTDTQYF

size: NA
J: TRBJ2-3
D: NA
V: TRBV18
DNA: TGTGCCAGCTCACCTAGGAGGATGCCAGATACGCAGTATTTT
CDR3: CASSPRRMPDTQYF

size: NA
J: TRBJ1-2
D: TRBD1
V: TRBV3-1/TRBV3-2
DNA: TGTGCCAGCAGCCAAACCCCGACAGGGGCGAACTATGGCTACACCTTC
CDR3: CASSQTPTGANYGYTF

size: once
J: TRBJ1-2
D: TRBD1
V: TRBV5-8
DNA: TGTGCCAGCAGCCCCGACAGGGGCCCAATCTATGGCTACACCTTC
CDR3: CASSPDRGPIYGYTF

size: NA
J: TRBJ2-7
D: TRBD1
V: TRBV11-1
DNA: TGTGCCAGCAGCTTACACGGACAGGGGGAGTACGAGCAGTACTTC
CDR3: CASSLHGQGEYEQYF

size: NA
J: TRBJ1-1
D: NA
V: TRBV5-1
DNA: TGCGCCAGCAGCTTGGTAGTTGGGACTACTGAAGCTTTCTTT
CDR3: CASSLVVGTTEAFF

size: NA
J: TRBJ2-3
D: TRBD2
V: TRBV6-4
DNA: TGTGCCAGCAGTCCCTCAATAGCGGGAGGGCCGACAGATACGCAGTATTTT
CDR3: CASSPSIAGGPTDTQYF

size: NA
J: TRBJ2-7
D: TRBD1
V: TRBV6-1
DNA: TGTGCCAGCAGTAAAGAGGTCGGAGCGGACAGGTCTGCAAACGAGCAGTACTTC
CDR3: CASSKEVGADRSANEQYF

size: NA
J: TRBJ2-7
D: TRBD1
V: TRBV18
DNA: TGTGCCAGCTCACTCGGGACAGTACCCTACGAGCAGTACTTC
CDR3: CASSLGTVPYEQYF

size: NA
J: TRBJ1-2
D: NA
V: TRBV5-1
DNA: TGCGCCAGCAGCTTGGGAGATATCTATGGCTACACCTTC
CDR3: CASSLGDIYGYTF

size: NA
J: TRBJ2-2
D: TRBD1
V: TRBV6-2/TRBV6-3
DNA: TGTGCCAGCAGTTACACCGGGACAGGATCTCCCCACACGAACACCGGGGAGCTGTTTTTT
CDR3: CASSYTGTGSPHTNTGELFF

size: NA
J: TRBJ1-5
D: NA
V: TRBV21-1
DNA: TGTGCCAGCAGCAAAGTCCCTTTGACAGACCCAATGCAGCCCCAGCATTTT
CDR3: CASSKVPLTDPMQPQHF

size: NA
J: TRBJ2-1
D: TRBD2
V: TRBV10-3
DNA: TGTGCCATCAGTCCCGGGACTAGCGGGGGGAGGGATGAGCAGTTCTTC
CDR3: CAISPGTSGGRDEQFF

size: NA
J: TRBJ1-5
D: NA
V: TRBV19
DNA: TGTGCCAGTATGGAGGGTATTCAGCCCCAGCATTTT
CDR3: CASMEGIQPQHF

size: NA
J: TRBJ2-1
D: NA
V: TRBV19
DNA: TGTGCCAGTAGTACCTTGACACTCCTCTACAATGAGCAGTTCTTC
CDR3: CASSTLTLLYNEQFF

size: NA
J: TRBJ2-7
D: NA
V: TRBV11-2
DNA: TGTGCCAGCAGCTTAGACCCCGGGACACGGGCCTACGAGCAGTACTTC
CDR3: CASSLDPGTRAYEQYF

size: NA
J: TRBJ2-2
D: NA
V: TRBV9
DNA: TGTGCCAGCAGCGTATGGGCAGATATGAACACCGGGGAGCTGTTTTTT
CDR3: CASSVWADMNTGELFF

size: NA
J: TRBJ1-2
D: NA
V: TRBV21-1
DNA: TGTGCCAGCAGCAAAGTCGGCCGGGAGGGAGGCTACACCTTC
CDR3: CASSKVGREGGYTF

size: NA
J: TRBJ2-5
D: TRBD1
V: TRBV19
DNA: TGTGCCAGTTCTCCCGGACAGGGGGTCTTGAGGGAGGCCCAGTACTTC
CDR3: CASSPGQGVLREAQYF

size: NA
J: TRBJ2-6
D: NA
V: TRBV19
DNA: TGTGCCAGTAGTATAGTTAGAGTCGCTGGGGCCAACGTCCTGACTTTC
CDR3: CASSIVRVAGANVLTF

size: once
J: TRBJ1-1
D: TRBD1
V: TRBV9
DNA: TGTGCCAGCAGCGAAGGACAGGGCCAAGCTTTCTTT
CDR3: CASSEGQGQAFF

size: few
J: TRBJ1-1
D: NA
V: TRBV7-9
DNA: TGTGCCAGCAGCCCAGCAGGAAGATCCACTGAAGCTTTCTTT
CDR3: CASSPAGRSTEAFF

size: NA
J: TRBJ2-7
D: TRBD1
V: TRBV7-2
DNA: TGTGCCAGCAGCTTAGCTTGGGGACAGGGGGACTACGAGCAGTACTTC
CDR3: CASSLAWGQGDYEQYF

size: NA
J: TRBJ2-4
D: TRBD2
V: TRBV6-1
DNA: TGTGCCAGCAGTGGAACTAGCGGGGGCCATCTAGCCAAAAACATTCAGTACTTC
CDR3: CASSGTSGGHLAKNIQYF

size: NA
J: TRBJ2-7
D: TRBD1
V: TRBV29-1
DNA: TGCAGCGCCGGGACAGGGACCTACGAGCAGTACTTC
CDR3: CSAGTGTYEQYF

size: NA
J: TRBJ2-1
D: TRBD2
V: TRBV27
DNA: TGTGCCAGCAGTCTACGGACTAGCGGGAGGGCCTTCAATGAGCAGTTCTTC
CDR3: CASSLRTSGRAFNEQFF

size: once
J: TRBJ2-2
D: NA
V: TRBV7-6
DNA: TGTGCCAGCAGCTTAGGGCCCGGAGGGAACACCGGGGAGCTGTTTTTT
CDR3: CASSLGPGGNTGELFF

size: once
J: TRBJ1-2
D: TRBD1
V: TRBV7-9
DNA: TGTGCCAGCAGCTTAGAGGGGGCGAACTATGGCTACACCTTC
CDR3: CASSLEGANYGYTF

size: NA
J: TRBJ2-7
D: TRBD1
V: TRBV11-3
DNA: TGTGCCAGCAGCAGACAGGGGGCCCGCTACGAGCAGTACTTC
CDR3: CASSRQGARYEQYF

size: NA
J: TRBJ2-5
D: TRBD1
V: TRBV9
DNA: TGTGCCAGCAGCCAGGCGGGACAGGGACTGGAGACCCAGTACTTC
CDR3: CASSQAGQGLETQYF